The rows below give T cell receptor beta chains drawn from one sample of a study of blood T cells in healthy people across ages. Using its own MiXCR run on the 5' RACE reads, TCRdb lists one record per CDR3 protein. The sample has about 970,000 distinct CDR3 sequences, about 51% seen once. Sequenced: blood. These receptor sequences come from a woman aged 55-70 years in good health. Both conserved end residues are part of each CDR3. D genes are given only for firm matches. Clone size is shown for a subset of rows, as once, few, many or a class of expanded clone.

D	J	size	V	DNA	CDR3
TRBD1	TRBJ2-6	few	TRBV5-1	TGCGCCAGCAGCTTGGAGGCAGGGGGCTCCTCTGGGGCCAACGTCCTGACTTTC	CASSLEAGGSSGANVLTF
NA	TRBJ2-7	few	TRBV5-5	TGTGCCAGCAGCTATTCTCTAGTGACCTCCTACGAGCAGTACTTC	CASSYSLVTSYEQYF
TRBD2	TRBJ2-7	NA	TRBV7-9	TGTGCCAGCAGCTCCACCTCAACTAGCGGGAGGGAGTACGCTATCTACGAGCAGTACTTC	CASSSTSTSGREYAIYEQYF
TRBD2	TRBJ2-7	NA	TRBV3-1	TGTGCCAGCAGCCCCGACCGGGAGGCGAGTTACGAGCAGTACTTC	CASSPDREASYEQYF
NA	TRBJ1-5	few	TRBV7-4	TGTGCCAGCAGCCACGGGAATCAGCCCCAGCATTTT	CASSHGNQPQHF
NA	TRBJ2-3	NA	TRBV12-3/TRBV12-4	TGTGCCAGCAGTTCCCGGCTGTCAGGGTCGAGCACAGATACGCAGTATTTT	CASSSRLSGSSTDTQYF
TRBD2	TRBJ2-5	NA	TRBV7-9	TGTGCCAGCAGCCTTCCGTTGGCGGGAGTTTTTATTCCGGAGACCCAGTACTTC	CASSLPLAGVFIPETQYF
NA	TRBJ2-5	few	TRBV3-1	TGTGCCAGCAGCAGATCCAGACTGGAGACCCAGTACTTC	CASSRSRLETQYF
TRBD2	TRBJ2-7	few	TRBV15	TGTGCCACCAGCAGAGATCGAAGCGGGAGTTCTTACGAGCAGTACTTC	CATSRDRSGSSYEQYF
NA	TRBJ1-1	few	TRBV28	TGTGCCAGCAGCCGCCCGATGAACACTGAAGCTTTCTTT	CASSRPMNTEAFF
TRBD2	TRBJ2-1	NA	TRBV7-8	TGTGCCAGCAGCTCGGGCGGGAGTATCTACGAGCAGTTCTTC	CASSSGGSIYEQFF
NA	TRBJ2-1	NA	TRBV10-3	TGTGCCATCAGTGAGTATTCTCAGGTTTCCTCCTACAATGAGCAGTTCTTC	CAISEYSQVSSYNEQFF
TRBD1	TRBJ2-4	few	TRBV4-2	TGTGCCAGCAGCCAAGTAGGTTTCCGGGACAGCGACATTCAGTACTTC	CASSQVGFRDSDIQYF
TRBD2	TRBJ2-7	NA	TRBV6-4	TGTGCCAGCAGTGTCCTCCTCCGGGACTACACCTACGAGCAGTACTTC	CASSVLLRDYTYEQYF
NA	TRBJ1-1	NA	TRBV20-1	TGCAGTGCCCGGAGGGGGGGGCAGTCCACTGAAGCTTTCTTT	CSARRGGQSTEAFF
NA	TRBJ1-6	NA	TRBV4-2	TGTGCCAGCAGCCAAGCGGAGGGCCTAAAAAATTCACCCCTCCACTTT	CASSQAEGLKNSPLHF
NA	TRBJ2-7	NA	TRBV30	TGTGCCTGGAGTGACGTGACCTTCTACGAGCAGTACTTC	CAWSDVTFYEQYF